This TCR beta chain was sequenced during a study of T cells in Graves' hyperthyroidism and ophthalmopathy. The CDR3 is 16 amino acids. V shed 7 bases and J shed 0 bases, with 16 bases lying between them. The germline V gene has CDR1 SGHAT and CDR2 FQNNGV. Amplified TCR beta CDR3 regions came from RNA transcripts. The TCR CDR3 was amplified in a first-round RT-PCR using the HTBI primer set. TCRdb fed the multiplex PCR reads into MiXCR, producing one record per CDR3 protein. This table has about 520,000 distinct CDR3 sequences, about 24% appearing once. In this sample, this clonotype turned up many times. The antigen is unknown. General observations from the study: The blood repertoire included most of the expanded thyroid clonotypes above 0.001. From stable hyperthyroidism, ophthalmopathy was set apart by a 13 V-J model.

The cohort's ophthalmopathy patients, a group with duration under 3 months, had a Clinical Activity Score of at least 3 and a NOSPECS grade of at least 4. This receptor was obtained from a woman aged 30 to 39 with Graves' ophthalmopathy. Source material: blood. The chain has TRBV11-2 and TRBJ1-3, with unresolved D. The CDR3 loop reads CASITDGIDSGNTIYF. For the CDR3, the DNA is TGTGCCAGCATAACCGACGGCATAGACTCTGGAAACACCATATATTTT. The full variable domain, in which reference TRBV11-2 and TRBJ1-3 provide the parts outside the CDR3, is EAGVAQSPRYKIIEKRQSVAFWCNPISGHATLYWYQQILGQGPKLLIQFQNNGVVDDSQLPKDRFSAERLKGVDSTLKIQPAKLEDSAVYLCASITDGIDSGNTIYFGEGSWLTVV.